What follows are 12 T cell receptor beta chains derived from one specimen sequenced in a study of vaccination effects on CD4 cells after COVID-19. TCRdb's copy holds only in-frame clones and misses some; the assay was immunoSEQ multiplex PCR. This table holds around 46,000 clones, over 60% found once. Viral peptide pool expansion of antigen-specific CD4+ T cells preceded sequencing in the ViraFEST assay. Having been cultured for roughly 9 days, the cells underwent CD4+ T cell isolation. Either the BNT162b2 or mRNA-1273 vaccine was given to participants in two doses. Their antigens are not known. Sequencing used CD4+ T cells from PBMCs cultured with HCoV-OC43 spike peptides, obtained after COVID-19 vaccination. Subset given: HCoV-OC43 spike overlapping peptide pool stimulation. These receptors were obtained from a human donor who received a COVID-19 vaccine.

This chain uses TRBV18 with TRBJ2-3, with D possibly matching TRBD1 (5 bases). CDR3 length: 14 amino acids. With 4 bases removed from V and 3 bases from J, the gap between germline ends came to 11 bases. Germline V gene sequence: CDR1 KGHSH, CDR2 LQKENI. This CDR3 reads CASSQTRGTDTQYF. CDR3 sequence (DNA): TGTGCCAGCTCACAGACAAGGGGAACAGATACGCAGTATTTT.

The chain employs TRBV6-5 and TRBJ2-3, with D maybe TRBD1 (6 bases). The V end lost 6 bases, the J end lost 1 base, and 8 bases lay between the germline ends. There are 13 residues in the CDR3. Germline V CDR1 and CDR2: MNHEY, SVGAGI. DNA of the CDR3: TGTGCCAGCAGACGGACAGGCACAGATACGCAGTATTTT. Protein sequence: CASRRTGTDTQYF.

The chain has TRBV6-5 and TRBJ2-3; a weak D match, TRBD2 (6 bases). The CDR3 has 14 residues. In germline, CDR1 is MNHEY, CDR2 SVGAGI. V lost 2 bases, J lost 1 base, and 7 bases lay in between. The CDR3 here is CASSYRGGTDTQYF. CDR3 sequence (DNA): TGTGCCAGCAGTTACCGCGGGGGCACAGATACGCAGTATTTT.

This clone was seen a handful of times. This chain joins TRBV4-2 and TRBJ2-3; TRBD2 agrees at 7 bases. The ends lost 0 bases at V and 5 bases at J; junction bases unmatched: 8. This CDR3 spans 16 amino acids. The germline gives CDR1 LGHNA, CDR2 YNFKEQ. CDR3 amino acids: CASSQDRASGRDTQYF. For the CDR3, the DNA is TGTGCCAGCAGCCAAGATCGGGCTAGCGGACGAGATACGCAGTATTTT.

V is TRBV6-5 and J is TRBJ2-3; D not certain. The germline gives CDR1 MNHEY, CDR2 SVGAGI. The CDR3 extends over 15 amino acids. V lost 6 bases to trimming and J lost 3 bases, with 16 bases between them. DNA of the CDR3: TGTGCCAGCAGATTAATAGGTTATAATACAGATACGCAGTATTTT. Translation gives CASRLIGYNTDTQYF.

The J gene is TRBJ1-4, the V gene TRBV6-5; no clear D. The V end lost 8 bases, the J end lost 4 bases, and 17 bases lay between the germline ends. The CDR3 spans 15 residues. Germline V CDR1 and CDR2: MNHEY, SVGAGI. The CDR3 here is CASRTEWVRNEKLFF. CDR3 bases: TGTGCCAGCCGGACGGAGTGGGTGCGTAATGAAAAACTGTTTTTT.

The chain couples TRBV10-1 to TRBJ2-7; maybe TRBD1 (6 bases). Deletions cut 2 bases from V and 3 bases from J, with 20 bases between. The germline V gene has CDR1 WNHNN and CDR2 SYGVQD (reference sequence). The CDR3 loop spans 17 amino acids. Written as DNA, the CDR3 is TGCGCCAGCAGTGAGAGGGCTCTCGGACAGTCCCACTACGAGCAGTACTTC. It codes for CASSERALGQSHYEQYF.

V is TRBV1 and J is TRBJ2-3; the DNA was not used to check the table's D call, TRBD1. TRBV1 is listed as a pseudogene. The CDR3 totals 18 residues. Here the CDR3 DNA reads TGCACCAGCTCGTCCCCATACCTCGGAAGACAGGGCGGGGATACGCAGTATTTT. Its protein product is CTSSSPYLGRQGGDTQYF.

This clone was seen more than once but under ten times. The chain employs TRBV2 and TRBJ2-7; 10 bases are a match to TRBD2. This CDR3 comprises 14 residues. The germline CDR1 and CDR2 sequences are SNHLY and FYNNEI. V lost 9 bases to trimming and J lost 4 bases; unmatched junction nucleotides: 9. CDR3 coding DNA: TGTGCCAGTATGGCTAGCGGGAGTAGTTACGAGCAGTACTTC. Its protein product is CASMASGSSYEQYF.

This chain links TRBV4-1 with TRBJ1-1; TRBD1 aligns across 10 bases. The V gene end was trimmed by 4 bases and the J gene end by 9 bases; junction bases not matched to a gene: 5. Germline lookup yields CDR1 MGHRA and CDR2 YSYEKL. The CDR3 is 13 amino acids. In DNA, the CDR3 is TGCGCCAGCAGCCGGCCGGACAGGGGGAAAGCTTTCTTT. Translated, it gives CASSRPDRGKAFF.

The CDR3 coding sequence is TGTGCCAGCAGCCAAGTGCCTAACGTGGGAAACACCATATATTTT. Its translation: CASSQVPNVGNTIYF. This chain joins TRBV3-1 (or the pseudogene TRBV3-2) and TRBJ1-3; D unclear. CDR1 and CDR2 (germline): LGHDT, YNNKEL (reference sequence). The CDR3 extends over 15 amino acids. The V end was cut by 1 base, the J end by 4 bases, with 11 bases between.

J is TRBJ2-2 and V is TRBV9; D is possibly TRBD2 (6 bases). The CDR3 loop spans 15 amino acids. The V and J ends lost 4 bases and 6 bases respectively, with 16 bases between them. The germline CDR1 and CDR2 sequences are SGDLS and YYNGEE. CDR3 nucleotide sequence: TGTGCCAGCAGCAACCCGGGACTCCCATCCGGGGAGCTGTTTTTT. It encodes CASSNPGLPSGELFF. Complete variable domain (other parts from reference TRBV9 and TRBJ2-2): DSGVTQTPKHLITATGQRVTLRCSPRSGDLSVYWYQQSLDQGLQFLIQYYNGEERAKGNILERFSAQQFPDLHSELNLSSLELGDSALYFCASSNPGLPSGELFFGEGSRLTVL.